These 23 T cell receptor beta chains share one sample of origin, sequenced in a study of blood T cell repertoires in COVID-19. Generated by immunoSEQ multiplex PCR, the TCRdb table keeps only in-frame clones and is missing some. The sample yields tens of thousands of clones, 88% seen once. Sample: peripheral blood. These TCRs come from a human donor in a cohort sampled during active COVID-19.

V gene TRBV15 combines with J gene TRBJ1-1; 7 bases agree with TRBD1. CDR1 is LNHNV, CDR2 YYDKDF, per germline (reference sequence). The CDR3 is made up of 14 amino acids. J lost 6 bases, V lost 5 bases, and 9 bases had no gene match. CDR3 sequence: CATSPRNTGAEAFF. The CDR3 DNA is TGTGCCACCAGCCCAAGGAATACAGGGGCTGAAGCTTTCTTT. The whole variable domain, filled in from reference TRBV15 and TRBJ1-1, reads DAMVIQNPRYQVTQFGKPVTLSCSQTLNHNVMYWYQQKSSQAPKLLFHYYDKDFNNEADTPDNFQSRRPNTSFCFLDIRSPGLGDTAMYLCATSPRNTGAEAFFGQGTRLTVV.

CDR3 amino acids: CATSRDTGVNTGELFF. The CDR3 DNA follows: TGTGCCACCAGCAGAGATACAGGGGTGAACACCGGGGAGCTGTTTTTT. V is TRBV15 and J is TRBJ2-2, with 7 bases fitting TRBD1. The CDR3 consists of 16 residues. The V gene end was trimmed by 0 bases and the J gene end by 1 base; junction bases not matched to a gene: 2. Per the germline V gene, CDR1 is LNHNV and CDR2 is YYDKDF (reference sequence). The whole variable domain, remainder taken from reference TRBV15 and TRBJ2-2, is DAMVIQNPRYQVTQFGKPVTLSCSQTLNHNVMYWYQQKSSQAPKLLFHYYDKDFNNEADTPDNFQSRRPNTSFCFLDIRSPGLGDTAMYLCATSRDTGVNTGELFFGEGSRLTVL.

The chain couples TRBV19 to TRBJ1-5, with a possible D match to TRBD1 (6 bases). V was clipped by 6 bases and J by 5 bases, with 11 bases between them. This CDR3 is 13 amino acids long. From germline, CDR1 is LNHDA and CDR2 SQIVND (reference sequence). The chain's CDR3 is CASRAYRDQPQHF. CDR3 nucleotide sequence: TGTGCCAGTAGGGCTTACAGGGATCAGCCCCAGCATTTT.

This chain joins TRBV4-3 and TRBJ2-3, with D unclear. Germline CDR1 reads LGHNA; CDR2 reads YSLEER. Between the trimmed V and J ends, which lost 1 base and 2 bases, there was a span of 10 bases. This CDR3 has 15 residues. CDR3 DNA: TGCGCCAGCAGCCAAGGAGACTCTTACACAGATACGCAGTATTTT. Protein product: CASSQGDSYTDTQYF.

This rearrangement joins TRBV19 to TRBJ2-5, with TRBD2 as a possible D gene (5 bases). From germline, CDR1 is LNHDA and CDR2 SQIVND (reference sequence). Trimming stripped 7 bases from V and 5 bases from J, with 26 bases between. There are 17 residues in the CDR3. CDR3 sequence: CASNKNPIALPGETQYF. The CDR3 region has the DNA TGTGCCAGTAACAAAAACCCTATAGCGCTCCCCGGGGAGACCCAGTACTTC.

CDR3 sequence (DNA): TGTGCCAGCTCACTCCTCGGGCGGGGAACCACTGAAGCTTTCTTT. Amino acid sequence: CASSLLGRGTTEAFF. This chain uses TRBV18 with TRBJ1-1, with unresolved D. The CDR3 totals 15 residues. With 4 bases removed from V and 4 bases from J, the gap between germline ends came to 16 bases. Germline V gene lookup returns CDR1 KGHSH and CDR2 LQKENI.

The rearrangement uses TRBV7-8 and TRBJ2-7; TRBD1 aligns across 9 bases. V dropped 4 bases and J dropped 5; count of bases not matched to a gene: 9. Per the germline V gene, CDR1 is SGHVS and CDR2 is FQNEAQ. The CDR3 is 15 amino acids. CDR3: CASSSEWTGVNEQYF. Here the CDR3 DNA reads TGTGCCAGCAGCTCCGAGTGGACAGGGGTAAACGAGCAGTACTTC.

The chain links TRBV9 to TRBJ2-3; 12 nucleotides agree with TRBD2. The junction had 9 bases not matched to a gene; V was cut back by 3 bases and J by 7 bases. The CDR3 runs 16 residues. CDR1 SGDLS and CDR2 YYNGEE come from the germline V gene. This chain's CDR3 is CASSAQGLAGDNTQYF. As DNA, the CDR3 is TGTGCCAGCAGCGCCCAGGGACTAGCGGGCGACAATACGCAGTATTTT.

This rearrangement joins TRBV19 to TRBJ2-7; no definite D call. Trimming removed 4 bases from V and 5 bases from J, with 15 bases in between. The CDR3 runs 14 residues. Germline V gene sequence: CDR1 LNHDA, CDR2 SQIVND (reference sequence). CDR3 nucleotides: TGTGCCAGTAGTAAGATAGGAGCCCTCCACGAGCAGTACTTC. Its translation is CASSKIGALHEQYF.

The chain employs TRBV4-1 and TRBJ1-5; D remains unclear. Trimming cost V 0 bases and J 3 bases, with 18 bases left between them. The CDR3 is made up of 18 amino acids. Per the germline V gene, CDR1 is MGHRA and CDR2 is YSYEKL. DNA of the CDR3: TGCGCCAGCAGCCAAGATCGCCGAGGAGGCGGTCTCAATCAGCCCCAGCATTTT. This codes for CASSQDRRGGGLNQPQHF.

The CDR3 here is CASRSGQNNSPLHF. The CDR3 DNA reads as TGTGCCAGCAGGTCGGGACAGAATAATTCACCCCTCCACTTT. V gene TRBV27 combines with J gene TRBJ1-6, with 7 bases aligning to TRBD1. CDR1 MNHEY and CDR2 SMNVEV come from the germline V gene (reference sequence). After removal of 6 bases from V and 5 bases from J, the junction contained 4 bases not matched to a gene. CDR3 length: 14 amino acids.

This chain connects TRBV12-3 or TRBV12-4 to TRBJ1-4; possible D gene TRBD1, 5 bases. The CDR3 spans 13 residues. The V gene lost 3 bases and the J gene lost 5 bases, with 7 bases spanning the gap. The CDR3 here is CASSFRGNEKLFF. Here the CDR3 DNA reads TGTGCCAGCAGTTTCCGGGGGAATGAAAAACTGTTTTTT.

J is TRBJ2-1 and V is TRBV7-6; 11 positions agree with TRBD2. V shed 7 bases and J 4 bases; nucleotides not matched to a gene: 9. This CDR3 contains 16 residues. Germline V CDR1 and CDR2: SGHVS, FNYEAQ. The CDR3 region has the DNA TGTGCCAGCATCCCCGACGGACTAGCGGGTTACAATGAGCAGTTCTTC. It is translated as CASIPDGLAGYNEQFF. Full variable domain (rest looked up from reference TRBV7-6 and TRBJ2-1): GAGVSQSPRYKVTKRGQDVALRCDPISGHVSLYWYRQALGQGPEFLTYFNYEAQQDKSGLPNDRFSAERPEGSISTLTIQRTEQRDSAMYRCASIPDGLAGYNEQFFGPGTRLTVL.

The rearrangement joins TRBV27 to TRBJ1-2; 9 bases map to TRBD1. J gave up 6 bases and V 0 bases, and 8 bases lay outside the gene matches. Germline V lookup: CDR1 MNHEY, CDR2 SMNVEV (reference sequence). CDR3 size: 16 residues. The CDR3 loop reads CASSLSIWDRVHGYTF. CDR3 in DNA: TGTGCCAGCAGTTTATCGATATGGGACAGGGTCCATGGCTACACCTTC.

The gene calls are TRBV27 and TRBJ2-3; no reliable D call. CDR3 length equals 11 residues. V lost 6 bases to trimming and J lost 9 bases, with 10 bases between them. CDR1 and CDR2 (germline): MNHEY, SMNVEV (reference sequence). In nucleotides, the CDR3 is TGTGCCAGCAGCCCTCCACGGACGCAGTATTTT. It yields the protein CASSPPRTQYF.

V and J are TRBV4-2 and TRBJ2-5; TRBD2 matches 12 bases. In germline, CDR1 is LGHNA, CDR2 YNFKEQ. The CDR3 sequence is 17 residues long. J was trimmed by 5 bases and V by 2 bases; bases with no gene match: 9. This CDR3 is CASSQSRLAGEGETQYF. CDR3 nucleotides: TGTGCCAGCAGCCAAAGTAGACTAGCGGGAGAGGGGGAGACCCAGTACTTC.

The J gene is TRBJ1-2, the V gene TRBV10-2; perhaps TRBD1 as D (5 bases). This CDR3 is 14 amino acids long. V lost 2 bases and J lost 2, with 9 bases in between. Germline CDR1 and CDR2: WSHSY and SAAADI. The CDR3 bases are TGCGCCAGCAGTGAGCCTGGGGGGAACTATGGCTACACCTTC. Its protein product is CASSEPGGNYGYTF.

This clone is a singleton in its sample. This rearrangement joins TRBV5-8 to TRBJ1-4, with a possible D match to TRBD1 (6 bases). The length of the CDR3 is 14 residues. Trimming cost V 4 bases and J 10 bases, with 17 bases left between them. Germline values: CDR1 SGHTS, CDR2 YDEGEE. CDR3 nucleotide sequence: TGTGCCAGCAGCCTAGGGGGGGCCGGGGGAAAACTGTTTTTT. Translation gives CASSLGGAGGKLFF. The full variable domain, rest sourced from reference TRBV5-8 and TRBJ1-4, is EAGVTQSPTHLIKTRGQQATLRCSPISGHTSVYWYQQALGLGLQFLLWYDEGEERNRGNFPPRFSGRQFPNYSSELNVNALELEDSALYLCASSLGGAGGKLFFGSGTQLSVL.

The V call is TRBV6-4, the J call TRBJ2-2, with TRBD1 as a possible D gene (6 bases). The germline V gene encodes CDR1 MRHNA and CDR2 SNTAGT. This CDR3 contains 14 residues. Trimming stripped 6 bases from V and 1 base from J, with 9 bases between. The CDR3 DNA follows: TGTGCCAGCAGCCCGGGACAGAACACCGGGGAGCTGTTTTTT. As protein: CASSPGQNTGELFF.

This chain joins TRBV5-1 and TRBJ2-6; D may be TRBD1 (6 bases). Trimming cost V 7 bases and J 0 bases, with 23 bases left between them. The CDR3 consists of 19 residues. CDR1 and CDR2 (germline): SGHRS, YFSETQ. The CDR3 protein is CASSIQDPGQNSGANVLTF. The CDR3 DNA is TGCGCCAGCTCCATCCAAGACCCGGGACAAAACTCTGGGGCCAACGTCCTGACTTTC.

The sample holds a few counts of this clone. The rearrangement links TRBV10-3 to TRBJ2-7; 9 nucleotides align to TRBD2. The V segment lost 6 bases and the J segment 3 bases; nucleotides outside the gene matches: 6. CDR3 size: 14 residues. CDR1 and CDR2 (germline): ENHRY, SYGVKD. CDR3 sequence: CAISLSGGDYEQYF. The CDR3 DNA reads TGTGCCATCAGCCTTAGCGGGGGAGACTACGAGCAGTACTTC.

This chain connects TRBV5-1 to TRBJ1-1, with D unclear. Per the germline V gene, CDR1 is SGHRS and CDR2 is YFSETQ. This CDR3 contains 15 residues. Between the trimmed V and J ends, which lost 0 bases and 1 base, there was a span of 10 bases. Written as DNA, the CDR3 is TGCGCCAGCAGCTTGGTGTGGGCTTCGAACACTGAAGCTTTCTTT. This codes for CASSLVWASNTEAFF.

This clone was seen once. The CDR3 reads CASSEGPANYGYTF. The CDR3 DNA is TGTGCCAGCAGTGAGGGGCCCGCTAACTATGGCTACACCTTC. The chain combines TRBV6-1 with TRBJ1-2; possibly TRBD1 for D (5 bases). The CDR3 has 14 residues. Trimming stripped 3 bases from V and 0 bases from J, with 8 bases between. Germline CDR1 reads MNHNS; CDR2 reads SASEGT.